The 20 T cell receptor beta chains below were found in one sample sequenced in a study of T-cell memory formation after mild COVID-19. TCRdb processed the 5' RACE reads anew with MiXCR; each CDR3 protein has one entry. This table has around 500,000 distinct CDR3 sequences, 15% to 20% appearing once. The source material was PBMCs or a T cell subset sorted from them (not recorded which). The receptors derive from an adult woman who had mild COVID-19 (a few samples of this study predate the infection). Cell type and time point are not known.

The chain is built from TRBV7-8 and TRBJ2-4; 8 nucleotides line up with TRBD1. V lost 4 bases and J lost 6; bases outside the gene matches: 11. Germline lookup yields CDR1 SGHVS and CDR2 FQNEAQ. The CDR3 runs to 16 residues. The CDR3 loop reads CASSSRLVDRGNIQYF. The CDR3 DNA is TGTGCCAGCAGCTCCCGGCTGGTAGACAGGGGAAACATTCAGTACTTC.

This CDR3 is CAIQDRGDYNEQFF. CDR3 nucleotides: TGTGCCATACAGGACAGGGGGGACTACAATGAGCAGTTCTTC. V usage is TRBV10-3 and J usage is TRBJ2-1; 10 bases map to TRBD1. This CDR3 comprises 14 residues. The J segment lost 3 bases and the V segment lost 9 bases, leaving 5 bases of the junction unmatched. The germline CDR1 and CDR2 sequences are ENHRY and SYGVKD.

The chain is built from TRBV20-1 and TRBJ1-1; 9 nucleotides align to TRBD1. The germline CDR1 and CDR2 sequences are DFQATT and SNEGSKA (reference sequence). The trim removed 6 bases at V and 4 bases at J, leaving 9 bases unmatched. This CDR3 comprises 14 residues. CDR3 amino acids: CSAQQGAGGTEAFF. As DNA, the CDR3 is TGCAGTGCCCAACAGGGGGCAGGGGGCACTGAAGCTTTCTTT.

The chain employs TRBV7-2 and TRBJ1-1; maybe TRBD1 (6 bases). The CDR3 loop spans 15 amino acids. Germline V gene data show CDR1 as SGHTA and CDR2 as FQGNSA. The V end lost 2 bases, the J end lost 5 bases, and 15 bases lay between the germline ends. The CDR3 sequence: CASSLRGSGKTEAFF. The CDR3 DNA reads as TGTGCCAGCAGCTTAAGGGGGTCGGGTAAGACTGAAGCTTTCTTT. Variable domain in full (rest from reference TRBV7-2 and TRBJ1-1): GAGVSQSPSNKVTEKGKDVELRCDPISGHTALYWYRQSLGQGLEFLIYFQGNSAPDKSGLPSDRFSAERTGGSVSTLTIQRTQQEDSAVYLCASSLRGSGKTEAFFGQGTRLTVV.

The V gene is TRBV4-1, the J gene TRBJ2-1, with D possibly called TRBD1 or TRBD2 (5 bases each). Germline assignment: CDR1 MGHRA and CDR2 YSYEKL. The CDR3 has 12 amino acids. V was pared by 2 bases and J by 10 bases, with 9 bases between. DNA for the CDR3: TGCGCCAGCAGCCAACGGGGCCCCGAGCAGTTCTTC. It translates to CASSQRGPEQFF.

The table lists this clonotype with a few counts. The chain uses TRBV11-3 and TRBJ2-7; 12 bases map to TRBD2. Germline assignment: CDR1 SGHNT and CDR2 YENEEA. V trimming: 2 bases; J trimming: 3 bases; junction bases outside the gene matches: 2. The length of the CDR3 is 15 residues. CDR3 DNA sequence: TGTGCCAGCAGCTTACTAGCGGGAGGGAACTACGAGCAGTACTTC. Its translation is CASSLLAGGNYEQYF.

The chain couples TRBV20-1 to TRBJ2-3, with 12 bases fitting TRBD2. V shed 4 bases, J shed 3 bases, and the junction held 5 bases outside the gene matches. There are 15 residues in the CDR3. Germline V gene sequence: CDR1 DFQATT, CDR2 SNEGSKA (reference sequence). CDR3 in amino acids: CSATPTSGGTDTQYF. CDR3 sequence (DNA): TGCAGTGCTACCCCGACTAGCGGGGGTACAGATACGCAGTATTTT.

V gene TRBV18 combines with J gene TRBJ1-1; D possibly corresponds to TRBD1 (5 bases). Trimming pared 5 bases from V and 6 bases from J, leaving 16 bases between. Germline lookup yields CDR1 KGHSH and CDR2 LQKENI. The CDR3 is made up of 14 amino acids. The CDR3 nucleotides are TGTGCCAGCTCAAGGGACGGGGATGGGGCTGAAGCTTTCTTT. Translation gives CASSRDGDGAEAFF.

In this sample, this clonotype turned up once. The chain carries TRBV6-2 or TRBV6-3 and TRBJ2-1; TRBD2 matches at 10 bases. Trimming cost V 2 bases and J 6 bases; bases outside gene matches: 7. The CDR3 extends over 16 amino acids. Germline CDR1 MNHEY, CDR2 SVGEGT. The CDR3 spells CASSYERGGTFNEQFF. The DNA of the CDR3 is TGTGCCAGCAGTTACGAGCGGGGGGGTACTTTCAATGAGCAGTTCTTC.

V gene TRBV18 combines with J gene TRBJ1-1; no definite D call. Trimming removed 6 bases from V and 1 base from J, with 12 bases in between. The CDR3 totals 14 residues. Germline-derived CDR1 and CDR2 are KGHSH and LQKENI. The DNA of the CDR3 is TGTGCCAGCTCCCCCGTGCCCGCGAACACTGAAGCTTTCTTT. It is translated as CASSPVPANTEAFF. The full variable domain, rest sourced from reference TRBV18 and TRBJ1-1, is NAGVMQNPRHLVRRRGQEARLRCSPMKGHSHVYWYRQLPEEGLKFMVYLQKENIIDESGMPKERFSAEFPKEGPSILRIQQVVRGDSAAYFCASSPVPANTEAFFGQGTRLTVV.

This clonotype appeared a few times. The chain recombines TRBV25-1 with TRBJ2-4; no clear D gene. This CDR3 spans 12 amino acids. Per the germline V gene, CDR1 is MGHDK and CDR2 is SYGVNS. V was clipped by 3 bases and J by 16 bases, with 16 bases between them. The CDR3 coding sequence is TGTGCCAGCAGTGAGGGCAGGCCAGAAGATTACTTC. This gives the protein CASSEGRPEDYF.

The chain couples TRBV20-1 to TRBJ1-1, with a tentative D call TRBD1 (6 bases). The V end lost 3 bases, the J end lost 4 bases, and 15 bases lay between the germline ends. Germline-derived CDR1 and CDR2 are DFQATT and SNEGSKA (reference sequence). The CDR3 has 14 residues. Here the CDR3 reads CSARESRGTTEAFF. Here the CDR3 DNA reads TGCAGTGCTAGGGAGTCTAGGGGGACCACTGAAGCTTTCTTT.

The CDR3: CASRRHYYEQYF. CDR3 nucleotides: TGTGCCAGCAGGCGACATTACTACGAGCAGTACTTC. The chain has TRBV6-8 and TRBJ2-7; D is unresolved. The CDR3 has 12 residues. Germline CDR1 and CDR2: MNHGY and SAAAGT. The V gene lost 6 bases and the J gene lost 3 bases, with 9 bases spanning the gap.

The chain carries TRBV6-2 or TRBV6-3 and TRBJ2-6, with D uncertain. There are 14 residues in the CDR3. Per germline, CDR1 MNHEY and CDR2 SVGEGT. The V gene lost 4 bases and the J gene lost 2 bases, with 6 bases spanning the gap. This CDR3 is CASSFVTGANVLTF. CDR3 sequence (DNA): TGTGCCAGCAGTTTTGTAACTGGGGCCAACGTCCTGACTTTC.

The chain carries TRBV30 and TRBJ2-2; D is undetermined. Germline-derived CDR1 and CDR2 are GTSNPN and SVGIG (reference sequence). V lost 3 bases to trimming and J lost 7 bases, with 12 bases between them. The CDR3 has 13 residues. CDR3 loop: CAWRTTGGGELFF. The DNA for the CDR3 is TGTGCCTGGAGAACCACTGGCGGCGGGGAGCTGTTTTTT. The variable domain in full, with the rest retrieved from reference TRBV30 and TRBJ2-2, is SQTIHQWPATLVQPVGSPLSLECTVEGTSNPNLYWYRQAAGRGLQLLFYSVGIGQISSEVPQNLSASRPQDRQFILSSKKLLLSDSGFYLCAWRTTGGGELFFGEGSRLTVL.

This chain joins TRBV7-2 and TRBJ1-4, with a tentative D call TRBD1 (6 bases). Germline V CDR1 and CDR2: SGHTA, FQGNSA. Deletions cut 5 bases from V and 0 bases from J, with 10 bases between. This CDR3 contains 15 residues. The chain's CDR3 is CASSQRGATNEKLFF. The CDR3 DNA reads as TGTGCCAGCAGCCAGAGGGGGGCAACTAATGAAAAACTGTTTTTT.

The chain uses TRBV7-2 and TRBJ1-1, with no clear D. Trimming took off 4 bases at V and 6 bases at J, with 15 bases between the two ends. The CDR3 is 14 amino acids. From germline, CDR1 is SGHTA and CDR2 FQGNSA. The CDR3 bases are TGTGCCAGCAGCTCCTCGCCGGGCGTCCCTGAAGCTTTCTTT. Translation: CASSSSPGVPEAFF.

A few counts support this clonotype. This chain links TRBV7-2 with TRBJ2-7; 11 bases agree with TRBD2. The CDR3 contains 16 residues. The V gene end was trimmed by 5 bases and the J gene end by 1 base; junction bases not matched to a gene: 7. The germline V gene encodes CDR1 SGHTA and CDR2 FQGNSA. Written as DNA, the CDR3 is TGTGCCAGCAGCCAGGAAGTAGCGGGAGGGTCCTACGAGCAGTACTTC. It is translated as CASSQEVAGGSYEQYF.

In its sample, this clonotype was seen a few times. The V gene is TRBV5-6, the J gene TRBJ2-1; 10 bases match TRBD2. CDR1 SGHDT and CDR2 YYEEEE come from the germline V gene. The CDR3 has 15 amino acids. Trimming took 5 bases from V and 1 from J; bases not matched to a gene: 3. The CDR3 DNA is TGTGCCAGCAGACCGGGACTAGCGTCCTACAATGAGCAGTTCTTC. It yields the protein CASRPGLASYNEQFF.

This clonotype was counted at least ten times. The chain uses TRBV20-1 and TRBJ1-1; no clear D. V lost 0 bases and J 1 base, leaving 9 bases between the germline ends. The germline CDR1 and CDR2 sequences are DFQATT and SNEGSKA (reference sequence). The CDR3 is made up of 14 amino acids. CDR3 sequence: CSARDMDSNTEAFF. The CDR3 bases are TGCAGTGCTAGAGATATGGATTCGAACACTGAAGCTTTCTTT.